This T cell receptor (beta chain) emerged from a study of cytomegalovirus exposure and HLA in healthy donors. This CDR3 region has 14 residues. CDR1 is WSHSY, CDR2 SAAADI, per germline. Germline trimming cut 6 bases from V and 6 bases from J; bases unmatched to any gene: 3. The PCR used 60 Vbeta and 13 Jbeta primers. TCRdb keeps only in-frame clones here, not all; method: immunoSEQ multiplex PCR. Of roughly 150,000 clones detected, roughly three quarters appear once; the ten largest clones hold 2%. Study observations and caveats: Sequence variants that were highly shared formed a cluster that was likely a sequencing artifact.

Worth noting for this clone: The antigen is unknown.

The chain employs TRBV10-2 and TRBJ2-2; TRBD2 matches 11 bases. The sequence came from a man under 40 in good health and CMV-seronegative. The sample consisted of PBMCs. The CDR3 nucleotides read TGCGCCAGCAGAACTAGCGGGAGCTCCGGGGAGCTGTTTTTT. Translating gives CASRTSGSSGELFF.